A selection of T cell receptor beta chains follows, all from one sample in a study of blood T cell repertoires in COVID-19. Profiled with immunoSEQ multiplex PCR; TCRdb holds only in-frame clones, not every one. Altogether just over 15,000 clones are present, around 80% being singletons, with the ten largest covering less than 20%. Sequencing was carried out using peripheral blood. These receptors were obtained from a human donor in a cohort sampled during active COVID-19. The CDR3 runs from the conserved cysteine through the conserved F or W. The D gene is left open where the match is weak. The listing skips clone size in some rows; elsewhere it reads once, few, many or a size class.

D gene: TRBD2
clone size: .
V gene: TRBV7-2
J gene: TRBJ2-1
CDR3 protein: CASSLGLADNEQFF
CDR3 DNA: TGTGCCAGCAGCCTAGGACTAGCGGACAATGAGCAGTTCTTC

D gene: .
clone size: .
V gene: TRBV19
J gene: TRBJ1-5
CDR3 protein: CATTTDFNQPQHF
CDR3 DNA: TGTGCCACCACGACAGACTTCAATCAGCCCCAGCATTTT

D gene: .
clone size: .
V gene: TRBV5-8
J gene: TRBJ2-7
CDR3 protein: CASSLVSHRVRF
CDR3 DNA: TGTGCCAGCAGCTTGGTGAGTCATCGAGTCCGGTTC

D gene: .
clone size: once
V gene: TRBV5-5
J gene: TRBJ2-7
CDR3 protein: CASNYLGQMTSYEQYF
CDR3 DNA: TGTGCCAGCAACTACCTCGGACAGATGACTTCCTACGAGCAGTACTTC

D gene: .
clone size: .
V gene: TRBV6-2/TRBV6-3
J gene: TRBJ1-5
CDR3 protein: CASSQHDRNQPQHF
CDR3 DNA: TGTGCCAGCAGTCAACACGACAGGAATCAGCCCCAGCATTTT

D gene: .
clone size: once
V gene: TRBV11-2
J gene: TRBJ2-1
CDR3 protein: CASRRESSYNEQFF
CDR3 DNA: TGTGCCAGCAGACGGGAGAGCTCCTACAATGAGCAGTTCTTC

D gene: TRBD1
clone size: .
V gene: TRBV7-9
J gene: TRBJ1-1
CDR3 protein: CALDWDRGQRAFF
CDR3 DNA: TGTGCACTCGATTGGGACAGGGGGCAAAGGGCTTTCTTT

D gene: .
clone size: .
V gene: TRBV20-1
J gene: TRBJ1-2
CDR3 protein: CSATGAWGYTF
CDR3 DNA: TGCAGTGCCACAGGAGCTTGGGGCTACACCTTC

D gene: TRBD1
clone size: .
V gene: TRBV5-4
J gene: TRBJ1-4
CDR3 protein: CASSRDRGSANEKLFF
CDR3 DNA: TGTGCCAGCAGCCGGGACAGGGGATCCGCTAATGAAAAACTGTTTTTT

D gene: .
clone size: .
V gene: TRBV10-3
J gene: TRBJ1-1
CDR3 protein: CAITSDSEAFF
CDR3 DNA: TGTGCCATCACCTCGGACAGTGAAGCTTTCTTT

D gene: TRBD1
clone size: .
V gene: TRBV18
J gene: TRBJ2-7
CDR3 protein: CASSPDRGGYEQYF
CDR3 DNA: TGTGCCAGCTCACCCGACAGGGGAGGCTACGAGCAGTACTTC

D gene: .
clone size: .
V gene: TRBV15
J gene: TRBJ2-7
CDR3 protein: CATSRGAGPYEQYF
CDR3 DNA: TGTGCCACCAGCAGAGGGGCAGGGCCGTACGAGCAGTACTTC

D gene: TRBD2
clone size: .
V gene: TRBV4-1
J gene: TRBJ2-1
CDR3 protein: CASSPQSGSIHEQFF
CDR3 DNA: TGCGCCAGCAGCCCCCAAAGCGGGAGTATCCATGAGCAGTTCTTC

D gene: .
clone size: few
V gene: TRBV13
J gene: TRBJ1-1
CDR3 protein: CASNLQASPEAFF
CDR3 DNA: TGTGCCAGTAACCTCCAGGCCTCTCCTGAAGCTTTCTTT

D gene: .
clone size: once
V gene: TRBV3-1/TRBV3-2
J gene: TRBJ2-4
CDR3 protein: CASSHGQPSNIQYF
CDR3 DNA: TGTGCCAGCAGCCATGGGCAGCCGTCAAACATTCAGTACTTC

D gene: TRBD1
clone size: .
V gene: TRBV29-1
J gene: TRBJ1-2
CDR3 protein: CSVDRAGGRGYGYTF
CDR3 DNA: TGCAGCGTTGACCGGGCAGGGGGCCGGGGCTATGGCTACACCTTC

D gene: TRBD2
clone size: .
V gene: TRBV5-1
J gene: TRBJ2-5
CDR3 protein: CASSSNRLAGAETQYF
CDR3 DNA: TGCGCCAGCAGCTCGAATCGACTAGCGGGAGCGGAGACCCAGTACTTC

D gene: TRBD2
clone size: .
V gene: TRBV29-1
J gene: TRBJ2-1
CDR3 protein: CSVSLAGVYNEQFF
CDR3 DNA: TGCAGCGTCTCTCTAGCGGGTGTTTACAATGAGCAGTTCTTC